The rows below give T cell receptor beta chains drawn from one sample of a study of blood T cell repertoires in COVID-19. The method was immunoSEQ multiplex PCR; TCRdb's version includes in-frame clones alone and lacks a portion of them. This sample has 250,000 or so clones, with roughly 84% found just once. The sequenced sample was peripheral blood. Every receptor here comes from a woman in her 40s who had recovered from COVID-19. CDR3s include the opening cysteine and the closing phenylalanine or tryptophan. Not every row has a clone size; where given, it reads once, few, many or a size class.

size	V	J	CDR3
few	TRBV5-1	TRBJ2-7	CASSLGPSAGGYEQYF
-	TRBV4-1	TRBJ1-1	CASSWDRNTEAFF
-	TRBV24-1	TRBJ2-3	CATSGPSSSTDTQYF
-	TRBV2	TRBJ1-2	CASSQTDSPYGYTF
-	TRBV11-2	TRBJ2-3	CASSFKRGADTQYF
once	TRBV29-1	TRBJ2-4	CSVARAENIQYF
-	TRBV28	TRBJ1-5	CASSLPSSDQPQHF
-	TRBV6-5	TRBJ1-5	CASSYLRGSNQPQHF
-	TRBV5-1	TRBJ1-1	CASSLVPGQGSQDTEAFF
-	TRBV14	TRBJ2-7	CASSQQMAYEQYF
-	TRBV19	TRBJ1-5	CASSIEGGGAQPQHF
once	TRBV28	TRBJ1-3	CASSLRQVGNTIYF
few	TRBV2	TRBJ2-7	CASSEVRGMSEQYF
-	TRBV7-8	TRBJ1-2	CASSLPRQGRGGYTF
few	TRBV5-1	TRBJ1-2	CASSVGQGGGYTF
-	TRBV4-1	TRBJ1-1	CASSYQNFNTEAFF
-	TRBV5-1	TRBJ2-3	CASSLQGGRTDTQYF
-	TRBV5-4	TRBJ1-1	CASSLGGEATEAFF
many	TRBV9	TRBJ1-4	CASSVGIRQGSEKLFF
-	TRBV6-1	TRBJ1-5	CASSEPQGSNQPQHF
-	TRBV11-1	TRBJ2-7	CASSWETGGVISEQYF
-	TRBV19	TRBJ2-1	CASSIAGGGFLLEQFF